This T cell receptor beta chain originates from a study of CD8 T cell repertoires and HIV-1 epitope variants. Study-wide background: Each of Twenty-five Gag and Nef epitope peptides stimulated a separate culture.

Germline assignment: CDR1 SNHLY and CDR2 FYNNEI. The CDR3 has 16 amino acids. J was trimmed by 7 bases and V by 2 bases; bases with no gene match: 4. General study results and limits: Of fewer than 10 antigen-specific beta clonotypes, six appeared to cross-react with escape variants.

The protocol was immunoSEQ multiplex PCR, while the TCRdb copy is restricted to in-frame clones and leaves out a portion. In the table there are 2,500 to 3,000 clones, around 68% of which are singletons. A remark on this clone: What it binds is unknown.

Sequencing was done on a sample of cultured CD8+ T cells derived from PBMCs. The rearrangement links TRBV2 to TRBJ2-1; 14 nucleotides align to TRBD2. This clonotype was sampled from a male donor with HIV. Here the CDR3 DNA reads TGTGCCAGCAGTGAATTTAGGACTAGCGGGAGGAATGAGCAGTTCTTC. Translated, it gives CASSEFRTSGRNEQFF.